Below, 16 T cell receptor beta chains from the same sample are listed, as sequenced in a study of blood T cell repertoires in COVID-19. TCRdb's copy holds only in-frame clones and misses some; the assay was immunoSEQ multiplex PCR. This table has 350,000 or so clones, 65% to 85% appearing once. The sequencing sample was made of peripheral blood. The receptors derive from a man aged 25-40 years with active or convalescent COVID-19.

This clone came up once. The chain links TRBV18 to TRBJ2-1; the D is unclear. The CDR3 sequence is 15 residues long. V was clipped by 1 base and J by 3 bases, with 10 bases between them. Germline V gives CDR1 KGHSH, CDR2 LQKENI. CDR3 sequence (DNA): TGTGCCAGCTCACCACGGTTTCTAAACTACAATGAGCAGTTCTTC. This translates into CASSPRFLNYNEQFF.

This clone was observed once. The V and J genes are TRBV11-3 and TRBJ2-7; 7 bases align to TRBD2. Germline loops: CDR1 SGHNT, CDR2 YENEEA. The CDR3 totals 12 residues. With 11 bases clipped from V and 5 bases from J, the junction kept 9 bases outside the gene matches. The CDR3 is CALGAGIHEQYF. The CDR3 DNA reads as TGTGCCTTAGGAGCGGGAATCCACGAGCAGTACTTC. Filled out from reference TRBV11-3 and TRBJ2-7, the complete variable domain reads EAGVVQSPRYKIIEKKQPVAFWCNPISGHNTLYWYLQNLGQGPELLIRYENEEAVDDSQLPKDRFSAERLKGVDSTLKIQPAELGDSAVYLCALGAGIHEQYFGPGTRLTVT.

The chain links TRBV28 to TRBJ1-2, with D maybe TRBD1 (5 bases). This CDR3 contains 14 residues. V shed 5 bases and J shed 4 bases, with 14 bases lying between them. Germline CDR1 reads MDHEN; CDR2 reads SYDVKM. The CDR3 DNA reads TGTGCCAGCAGTCTGTCAGGGTTTGCCTATGGCTACACCTTC. Translation gives CASSLSGFAYGYTF.

The chain links TRBV3-1 (or the pseudogene TRBV3-2) to TRBJ1-2; 8 nucleotides align to TRBD1. The CDR3 totals 11 residues. J lost 7 bases, V lost 10 bases, and 5 bases had no gene match. Germline CDR1 LGHDT, CDR2 YNNKEL (reference sequence). The CDR3 DNA sequence: TGTGCCACCGTAACAGGGGGTGGCTACACCTTC. Translated: CATVTGGGYTF.

The genes are TRBV5-1 and TRBJ1-1; D is perhaps TRBD1 (6 bases). The CDR3 length is 14 residues. V was pared by 3 bases and J by 4 bases, with 13 bases between. CDR1 is SGHRS and CDR2 is YFSETQ in the germline V gene. The CDR3 DNA is TGCGCCAGCAGCTCCCCCATACAGGGCACTGAAGCTTTCTTT. Translated: CASSSPIQGTEAFF.

The chain combines TRBV4-3 with TRBJ1-2; D is uncertain. The germline V gene encodes CDR1 LGHNA and CDR2 YSLEER. Trimming shortened V by 1 base and J by 5 bases, and 23 bases separated the two germline ends. CDR3 length: 18 amino acids. The CDR3 region has the DNA TGCGCCAGCAGCCAAGTGTTAGGAATCCGCGACACCTATTATGGCTACACCTTC. Its protein is CASSQVLGIRDTYYGYTF.

Notes on this clone: Other nucleotide sequences from this sample produce the same CDR3. V usage is TRBV3-1 (or the pseudogene TRBV3-2) and J usage is TRBJ1-2; tentatively, D is TRBD1 (5 bases). Deletions cut 1 base from V and 2 bases from J, with 5 bases between. This CDR3 comprises 13 residues. The germline gives CDR1 LGHDT, CDR2 YNNKEL (reference sequence). In DNA, the CDR3 is TGTGCCAGCAGCCAAGCAGGGAACTATGGCTACACCTTC. Amino acid sequence: CASSQAGNYGYTF.

This chain links TRBV5-1 with TRBJ2-5; D is ambiguous. The CDR3 is 11 amino acids. Trimming removed 4 bases at V and 2 bases at J, with 3 bases between. Germline loops: CDR1 SGHRS, CDR2 YFSETQ. Written as DNA, the CDR3 is TGCGCCAGCAGCACTCAAGAGACCCAGTACTTC. Residues: CASSTQETQYF.

The chain has TRBV6-5 and TRBJ1-2; TRBD1 agrees at 9 bases. The CDR3 spans 13 residues. CDR1 MNHEY and CDR2 SVGAGI come from the germline V gene. The ends lost 7 bases at V and 2 bases at J; junction bases unmatched: 2. The CDR3 sequence: CASKTGGNYGYTF. CDR3 in DNA: TGTGCCAGCAAGACAGGGGGAAACTATGGCTACACCTTC.

The chain combines TRBV28 with TRBJ1-1; D is unclear. CDR3 length equals 16 residues. Germline V gene sequence: CDR1 MDHEN, CDR2 SYDVKM. The V end lost 8 bases, the J end lost 7 bases, and 26 bases lay between the germline ends. The CDR3 DNA reads TGTGCCAGCTTCGGTATGCGTACGGGATCGCCATTTGAAGCTTTCTTT. Its translation: CASFGMRTGSPFEAFF.

The genes are TRBV5-1 and TRBJ1-2, with D possibly being TRBD1 (5 bases). CDR3 size: 14 residues. V was clipped by 4 bases and J by 7 bases, with 17 bases between them. The germline CDR1 and CDR2 sequences are SGHRS and YFSETQ. The CDR3: CASSLTGANGGYTF. DNA of the CDR3: TGCGCCAGCAGCCTAACAGGAGCGAACGGTGGCTACACCTTC.

This clone was counted a single time. This chain links TRBV7-2 with TRBJ1-2; D gene uncertain. The CDR3 runs 13 residues. The V end was cut by 6 bases, the J end by 8 bases, with 16 bases between. CDR1 and CDR2 (germline): SGHTA, FQGNSA. The CDR3 sequence is CASSPDGLGGYTF. CDR3 bases: TGTGCCAGCAGTCCGGACGGACTTGGAGGCTACACCTTC. The entire variable domain, with the rest obtained from reference TRBV7-2 and TRBJ1-2, is as follows: GAGVSQSPSNKVTEKGKDVELRCDPISGHTALYWYRQSLGQGLEFLIYFQGNSAPDKSGLPSDRFSAERTGGSVSTLTIQRTQQEDSAVYLCASSPDGLGGYTFGSGTRLTVV.

The CDR3 reads CASSFNRDRVAGNTIYF. For the CDR3, the DNA is TGTGCCAGCAGCTTCAACCGGGACAGGGTGGCTGGAAACACCATATATTTT. The J gene is TRBJ1-3, the V gene TRBV7-2, with TRBD1 matching 9 bases. Germline trimming cut 3 bases from V and 2 bases from J; bases unmatched to any gene: 8. The CDR3 length is 17 residues. Germline V gives CDR1 SGHTA, CDR2 FQGNSA.

V and J are TRBV15 and TRBJ2-3, with 9 bases identical to TRBD1. The CDR3 is 15 residues long. Germline V gene data show CDR1 as LNHNV and CDR2 as YYDKDF (reference sequence). Trimming cost V 8 bases and J 5 bases; bases outside gene matches: 11. The CDR3: CATRGLADRGDTQYF. The DNA of the CDR3 is TGTGCCACCCGGGGCCTAGCGGACAGGGGAGATACGCAGTATTTT.

V and J are TRBV30 and TRBJ1-5, with a weak D call TRBD1 (5 bases). The CDR3 loop spans 17 amino acids. CDR1 is GTSNPN and CDR2 is SVGIG in the germline V gene (reference sequence). With 3 bases removed from V and 6 bases from J, the gap between germline ends came to 24 bases. Here the CDR3 reads CAWSNNRRWGGFQPQHF. In DNA form, the CDR3 reads TGTGCCTGGAGCAATAACCGTCGGTGGGGGGGATTTCAGCCCCAGCATTTT.

With respect to this clone: Additional DNA sequences in this sample encode the identical CDR3. The chain carries TRBV24-1 and TRBJ1-2; TRBD1 aligns across 9 bases. Germline CDR1 reads KGHDR; CDR2 reads SFDVKD. Trimming took 3 bases from V and 2 from J; bases not matched to a gene: 3. CDR3 length equals 15 residues. The CDR3 protein is CATSDPGQGNYGYTF. CDR3 DNA: TGTGCCACCAGTGATCCGGGACAGGGCAACTATGGCTACACCTTC.